The next 25 T cell receptor beta chains were all read from a single sample in a study of CD8 T cells in Susac syndrome. Roughly 0.45 to 1 ug RNA was reverse transcribed with random hexamers. In TCRdb, the immunoSEQ multiplex PCR reads were re-called with MiXCR into one record per CDR3 protein. Of 250,000 to 300,000 distinct CDR3 sequences detected, about 85% appear once; the ten largest clones hold 0.095% to 0.14%. Sequenced: CD8+ T cells from PBMCs. The receptors here all came from a human donor with multiple sclerosis.

The chain recombines TRBV27 with TRBJ2-7; 9 bases agree with TRBD1. The CDR3 totals 15 residues. V gave up 5 bases and J gave up 3 bases; unmatched junction bases: 8. The germline gives CDR1 MNHEY, CDR2 SMNVEV (reference sequence). The CDR3 region has the DNA TGTGCCAGCAGTGCAAGAGGGACAGGGTACTACGAGCAGTACTTC. Protein sequence: CASSARGTGYYEQYF.

The V call is TRBV27, the J call TRBJ2-1, with 7 bases matching TRBD1. The ends lost 5 bases at V and 6 bases at J; junction bases unmatched: 4. The germline V gene has CDR1 MNHEY and CDR2 SMNVEV (reference sequence). CDR3 size: 13 residues. This CDR3 reads CASSIQGSNEQFF. Written as DNA, the CDR3 is TGTGCCAGCAGTATACAGGGGAGCAATGAGCAGTTCTTC.

The genes are TRBV7-9 and TRBJ2-1, with TRBD2 as a possible D gene (6 bases). The CDR3 has 16 residues. V lost 5 bases and J lost 0, with 14 bases in between. Germline V gives CDR1 SEHNR, CDR2 FQNEAQ (reference sequence). CDR3 amino acids: CASSTRDGPSYNEQFF. CDR3 in DNA: TGTGCCAGCAGCACGCGGGACGGGCCCTCCTACAATGAGCAGTTCTTC.

This sequence joins TRBV11-2 and TRBJ2-1; D is tentatively TRBD1 or TRBD2 (5 bases each). CDR1 and CDR2 from the germline V gene are SGHAT and FQNNGV. CDR3 size: 16 residues. V was cut by 5 bases and J by 2 bases, with 16 bases left in between. The CDR3 spells CASSHNRDEAYNEQFF. The CDR3, as DNA: TGTGCCAGCAGCCACAACCGGGACGAAGCCTACAATGAGCAGTTCTTC.

V usage is TRBV7-6 and J usage is TRBJ2-7; D not resolved. V shed 5 bases and J shed 5 bases, with 13 bases lying between them. CDR1 is SGHVS and CDR2 is FNYEAQ in the germline V gene. There are 13 residues in the CDR3. The CDR3 DNA sequence: TGTGCCAGCAGCCCAGGTTTGAGTGACGAGCAGTACTTC. It encodes CASSPGLSDEQYF.

This rearrangement joins TRBV2 to TRBJ2-7; 9 bases align to TRBD1. CDR1 and CDR2 from the germline V gene are SNHLY and FYNNEI. The CDR3 runs to 13 residues. V dropped 8 bases and J dropped 13; count of bases not matched to a gene: 15. The CDR3 DNA follows: TGTGCCAGCGGAGCCCCGGGACAGGGAACGGAATACTTC. It is translated as CASGAPGQGTEYF.

The chain couples TRBV11-2 to TRBJ2-5; D uncertain. The CDR3 consists of 15 residues. V was pared by 1 base and J by 5 bases, with 14 bases between. From germline, CDR1 is SGHAT and CDR2 FQNNGV. DNA for the CDR3: TGTGCCAGCAGCTTAGTAGGATCCCAATTGGAGACCCAGTACTTC. Translated: CASSLVGSQLETQYF.

The chain employs TRBV27 and TRBJ2-1; D is undetermined. Germline V gives CDR1 MNHEY, CDR2 SMNVEV (reference sequence). The ends were cut back, 3 bases at V and 7 bases at J, with 10 bases in the middle. The CDR3 has 13 amino acids. The chain's CDR3 is CASSFSPRNEQFF. CDR3 in DNA: TGTGCCAGCAGTTTTTCGCCTAGGAATGAGCAGTTCTTC.

The gene calls are TRBV29-1 and TRBJ2-1; D may be TRBD1 (5 bases). The V gene's germline CDR1 is SQVTM and CDR2 ANQGSEA. V was pared by 1 base and J by 7 bases, with 8 bases between. The CDR3 runs 12 residues. The CDR3, as DNA: TGCAGCGTTGAAGGCAGGGCGAATGAGCAGTTCTTC. Encoded protein: CSVEGRANEQFF.

This chain connects TRBV28 to TRBJ1-1; the match to TRBD1 covers 8 bases. J gave up 1 base and V 3 bases, and 7 bases lay outside the gene matches. The CDR3 is 16 residues long. Germline assignment: CDR1 MDHEN and CDR2 SYDVKM. The CDR3 sequence: CASSFAQTGANTEAFF. The CDR3, as DNA: TGTGCCAGCAGTTTTGCCCAGACAGGGGCGAACACTGAAGCTTTCTTT.

The J gene is TRBJ2-3, the V gene TRBV6-5; 13 bases agree with TRBD2. The V gene end was trimmed by 4 bases and the J gene end by 4 bases; junction bases not matched to a gene: 5. Germline loops: CDR1 MNHEY, CDR2 SVGAGI. The CDR3 covers 16 residues. The CDR3 is CASSSLAGGESDTQYF. DNA for the CDR3: TGTGCCAGCAGTTCACTAGCGGGAGGGGAGTCAGATACGCAGTATTTT.

This chain connects TRBV28 to TRBJ2-5, with D tentatively TRBD2 (6 bases). The CDR3 sequence is 16 residues long. Trimming stripped 5 bases from V and 6 bases from J, with 22 bases between. Germline CDR1 reads MDHEN; CDR2 reads SYDVKM. CDR3 sequence: CASSGSVRRRGKTQYF. CDR3 DNA: TGTGCCAGCAGTGGATCGGTCCGGAGGAGGGGAAAGACCCAGTACTTC.

V and J are TRBV12-5 and TRBJ2-5; D perhaps matches TRBD2 (7 bases). V gave up 7 bases and J gave up 5 bases, with 17 bases separating them. The germline V gene encodes CDR1 LGHNT and CDR2 FRNRAP. CDR3 length equals 14 residues. CDR3 region: CASALGGPRETQYF. CDR3 bases: TGTGCTAGTGCCCTGGGGGGGCCTAGGGAGACCCAGTACTTC.

The chain joins TRBV2 to TRBJ2-7, with TRBD2 matching 10 bases. The V gene end was trimmed by 6 bases and the J gene end by 3 bases; junction bases not matched to a gene: 8. Germline V lookup: CDR1 SNHLY, CDR2 FYNNEI. The CDR3 covers 15 residues. CDR3 region: CASRTGLAVLYEQYF. The DNA of the CDR3 is TGTGCCAGCAGAACCGGACTAGCGGTCCTCTACGAGCAGTACTTC.

The J gene is TRBJ1-1, the V gene TRBV19; TRBD1 might be the D (6 bases). Germline assignment: CDR1 LNHDA and CDR2 SQIVND (reference sequence). The CDR3 runs to 13 residues. Trimming took 7 bases from V and 1 from J, leaving 10 bases between them. CDR3 nucleotides: TGTGCCAGTACTGGGGGGCCGAACACTGAAGCTTTCTTT. Protein: CASTGGPNTEAFF. The entire variable domain, with the rest obtained from reference TRBV19 and TRBJ1-1, is as follows: DGGITQSPKYLFRKEGQNVTLSCEQNLNHDAMYWYRQDPGQGLRLIYYSQIVNDFQKGDIAEGYSVSREKKESFPLTVTSAQKNPTAFYLCASTGGPNTEAFFGQGTRLTVV.

A note on this clonotype: One end of the junction varies from germline; a read error may be responsible. The rearrangement joins TRBV6-1 to TRBJ2-1, with D hard to call. Germline V gene data show CDR1 as MNHNS and CDR2 as SASEGT. The length of the CDR3 is 16 residues. The CDR3 is CASSDTVSSSYNGQFF. The CDR3 nucleotides read TGTGCCAGCAGTGATACCGTCTCGAGCTCCTACAATGGGCAGTTCTTC.

The CDR3 spells CSAREGLADYNEQFF. CDR3 in DNA: TGCAGTGCTAGAGAGGGGCTAGCGGACTACAATGAGCAGTTCTTC. The rearrangement uses TRBV20-1 and TRBJ2-1; 7 positions match TRBD2. Losses at the gene ends were 0 bases for V and 3 bases for J; bases not matched to a gene: 5. The CDR3 covers 15 residues. Germline CDR1 reads DFQATT; CDR2 reads SNEGSKA (reference sequence).

This clonotype was counted a single time. The rearrangement uses TRBV7-9 and TRBJ1-2, with D perhaps matching TRBD1 (6 bases). This CDR3 spans 13 amino acids. Germline CDR1 reads SEHNR; CDR2 reads FQNEAQ (reference sequence). V lost 5 bases and J 4 bases, leaving 11 bases between the germline ends. DNA for the CDR3: TGTGCCAGCAGCCTCGACAGGACCTATGGCTACACCTTC. Its protein is CASSLDRTYGYTF.

This rearrangement joins TRBV30 to TRBJ2-1; 13 bases align to TRBD2. The length of the CDR3 is 19 residues. V was clipped by 0 bases and J by 2 bases; unmatched bases: 10. Germline CDR1 GTSNPN, CDR2 SVGIG (reference sequence). The CDR3 DNA reads as TGTGCCTGGAGTGTACGTGGACTAGCGGGAGTAGGGACCTACAATGAGCAGTTCTTC. Residues: CAWSVRGLAGVGTYNEQFF. Filled out from reference TRBV30 and TRBJ2-1, the complete variable domain reads SQTIHQWPATLVQPVGSPLSLECTVEGTSNPNLYWYRQAAGRGLQLLFYSVGIGQISSEVPQNLSASRPQDRQFILSSKKLLLSDSGFYLCAWSVRGLAGVGTYNEQFFGPGTRLTVL.

This chain's CDR3 is CASSLFSGNTDTQYF. CDR3 sequence (DNA): TGTGCCAGCAGCTTATTTTCGGGGAACACAGATACGCAGTATTTT. This chain uses TRBV7-8 with TRBJ2-3; D is possibly TRBD2 (5 bases). Germline-derived CDR1 and CDR2 are SGHVS and FQNEAQ. This CDR3 has 15 residues. V was pared by 2 bases and J by 2 bases, with 11 bases between.

The V call is TRBV14, the J call TRBJ2-3; 9 bases align to TRBD2. Trimming cost V 4 bases and J 6 bases; bases outside gene matches: 17. Looked up from germline, CDR1 is SGHDN and CDR2 is FVKESK. The CDR3 extends over 18 amino acids. CDR3: CASSLERRAGGPSDTQYF. The CDR3 bases are TGTGCCAGCAGCCTCGAGAGACGGGCGGGAGGGCCGTCTGATACGCAGTATTTT.

V is TRBV5-6 and J is TRBJ1-6; tentatively, D is TRBD1 (6 bases). This CDR3 region has 13 residues. V was trimmed by 3 bases and J by 12 bases, leaving 13 bases between them. The V gene's germline CDR1 is SGHDT and CDR2 YYEEEE. CDR3 DNA: TGTGCCAGCAGCTGGGGGCAGGTCTTACCCCTCCACTTT. It translates to CASSWGQVLPLHF.

Here the CDR3 reads CSARPTSNNEQFF. The CDR3 nucleotides are TGCAGTGCTAGGCCCACTAGCAACAATGAGCAGTTCTTC. The chain employs TRBV20-1 and TRBJ2-1; D possibly corresponds to TRBD2 (6 bases). CDR3 length: 13 residues. With 3 bases removed from V and 5 bases from J, the gap between germline ends came to 11 bases. Germline-derived CDR1 and CDR2 are DFQATT and SNEGSKA (reference sequence).

This sequence joins TRBV27 and TRBJ1-1; possibly TRBD1 for D (5 bases). This CDR3 has 15 residues. V lost 2 bases and J lost 4, with 14 bases in between. Looked up from germline, CDR1 is MNHEY and CDR2 is SMNVEV (reference sequence). As DNA, the CDR3 is TGTGCCAGCAGTTTAATCCCAGGGAGGACCACTGAAGCTTTCTTT. This codes for CASSLIPGRTTEAFF.

The chain uses TRBV20-1 and TRBJ2-2, with D maybe TRBD2 (5 bases). V lost 1 base, J lost 0 bases, and 18 bases lay in between. This CDR3 comprises 18 residues. Germline CDR1 DFQATT, CDR2 SNEGSKA (reference sequence). The CDR3 is CSARGELVTDANTGELFF. CDR3 coding DNA: TGCAGTGCTAGAGGGGAACTAGTAACAGACGCGAACACCGGGGAGCTGTTTTTT.